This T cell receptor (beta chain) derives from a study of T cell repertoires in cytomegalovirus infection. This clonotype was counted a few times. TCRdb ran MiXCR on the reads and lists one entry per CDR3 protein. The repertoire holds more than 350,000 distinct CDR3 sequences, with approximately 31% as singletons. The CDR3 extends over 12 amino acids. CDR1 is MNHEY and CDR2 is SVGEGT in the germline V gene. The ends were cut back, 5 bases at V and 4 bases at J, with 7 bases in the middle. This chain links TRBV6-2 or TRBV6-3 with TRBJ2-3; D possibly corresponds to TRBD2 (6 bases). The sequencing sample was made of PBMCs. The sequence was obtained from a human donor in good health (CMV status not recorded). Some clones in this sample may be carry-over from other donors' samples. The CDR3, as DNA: TGTGCCAGCAGTCGACTAGCAGATACGCAGTATTTT. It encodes CASSRLADTQYF.